The 6 T cell receptor beta chains presented below share a single source sample, sequenced in a study of cytomegalovirus exposure and HLA in healthy donors. The PCR made use of 60 Vbeta and 13 Jbeta primers. Measured with immunoSEQ multiplex PCR; TCRdb has only the in-frame clones, and not every one. The repertoire consists of fewer than 200,000 clones, with roughly nine tenths occurring once and the leading ten covering roughly 0.2%. The sequenced sample was PBMCs. The receptors shown here come from a girl under two years old in good health and CMV-seronegative.

The chain combines TRBV15 with TRBJ1-1, with 7 bases that match TRBD1. Germline loops: CDR1 LNHNV, CDR2 YYDKDF (reference sequence). With 3 bases clipped from V and 5 bases from J, the junction kept 6 bases outside the gene matches. The CDR3 has 14 residues. DNA for the CDR3: TGTGCCACCAGCAGGGACAGGTGGAGGACTGAAGCTTTCTTT. Its translation is CATSRDRWRTEAFF.

This clone has more than one count but fewer than ten. J is TRBJ2-1 and V is TRBV6-5; TRBD2 matches 7 bases. The germline V gene has CDR1 MNHEY and CDR2 SVGAGI. The V segment lost 0 bases and the J segment 8 bases; nucleotides outside the gene matches: 4. The CDR3 spans 14 residues. CDR3 bases: TGTGCCAGCAGTTACTCCGTAGCGGGTCATGAGCAGTTCTTC. This codes for CASSYSVAGHEQFF.

The V gene is TRBV10-3, the J gene TRBJ1-3; TRBD1 might be the D (5 bases). The CDR3 totals 17 residues. Germline CDR1 reads ENHRY; CDR2 reads SYGVKD. The germline V and J ends were trimmed by 0 bases and 0 bases, with 12 bases remaining between them. Here the CDR3 reads CAISESGGGISGNTIYF. CDR3 DNA: TGTGCCATCAGTGAGTCCGGGGGGGGGATCTCTGGAAACACCATATATTTT.

The chain links TRBV30 to TRBJ2-1; D call uncertain. This CDR3 contains 12 residues. Between the trimmed V and J ends, which lost 2 bases and 8 bases, there was a span of 10 bases. The germline V gene has CDR1 GTSNPN and CDR2 SVGIG (reference sequence). The CDR3 spells CAWSRGIDEQFF. DNA for the CDR3: TGTGCCTGGAGTCGAGGTATCGATGAGCAGTTCTTC.

V gene TRBV27 combines with J gene TRBJ2-5; 9 bases line up with TRBD2. The CDR3 sequence is 17 residues long. Germline values: CDR1 MNHEY, CDR2 SMNVEV (reference sequence). J was trimmed by 1 base and V by 5 bases; bases with no gene match: 11. The CDR3 spells CASSPLVAGAGQETQYF. Here the CDR3 DNA reads TGTGCCAGCAGTCCCCTAGTAGCGGGAGCGGGCCAAGAGACCCAGTACTTC.

This chain joins TRBV6-1 and TRBJ1-5; D is perhaps TRBD1 (5 bases). Germline CDR1 is MNHNS and CDR2 is SASEGT. This CDR3 is 13 amino acids long. Trimming removed 4 bases at V and 3 bases at J, with 7 bases between. The CDR3 sequence: CASSGQINQPQHF. CDR3 DNA: TGTGCCAGCAGTGGACAGATCAATCAGCCCCAGCATTTT.